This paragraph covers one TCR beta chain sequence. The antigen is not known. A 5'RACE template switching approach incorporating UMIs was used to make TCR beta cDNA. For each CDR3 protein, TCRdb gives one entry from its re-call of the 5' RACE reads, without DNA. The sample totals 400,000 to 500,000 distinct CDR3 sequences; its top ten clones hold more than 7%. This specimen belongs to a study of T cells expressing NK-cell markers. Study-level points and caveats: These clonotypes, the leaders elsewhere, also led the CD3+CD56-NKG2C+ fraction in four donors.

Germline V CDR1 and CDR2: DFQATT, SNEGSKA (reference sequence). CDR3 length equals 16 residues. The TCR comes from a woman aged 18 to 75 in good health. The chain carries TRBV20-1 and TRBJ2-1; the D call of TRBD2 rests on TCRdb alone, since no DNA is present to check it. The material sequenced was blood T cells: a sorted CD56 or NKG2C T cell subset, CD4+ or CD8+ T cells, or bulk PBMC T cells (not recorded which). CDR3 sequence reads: CSAPQTSGRSYNEQFF.